This T cell receptor (beta chain) was identified during a study of shared clonotypes between healthy human individuals. The overall study: Donors were a couple of women and a few men aged 18 to 49.

Using immunoSEQ multiplex PCR, the repertoire was profiled, and TCRdb retains in-frame clones only, with some absent. The sample consists of roughly 600,000 clones, 95% to 98% of them appearing once. Positively selected for CCR7, the CD45RO-negative cells used as naive CD8 cells excluded terminally differentiated effector memory CD45RA+ cells. All donors were healthy HIV-negative adults lacking recent acute infections or vaccinations. For this clone: What it binds is unknown.

Broader study findings: Larger richness was generally estimated for naive than memory subsets.

The J segment lost 2 bases and the V segment lost 5 bases, leaving 6 bases of the junction unmatched. There are 16 residues in the CDR3. Per the germline V gene, CDR1 is SGHVS and CDR2 is FQNEAQ. The chain carries TRBV7-8 and TRBJ2-7; the match to TRBD2 covers 13 bases. The sequence was obtained from a man between 25 and 39 years old in good health. Sequencing was done on a sample of naive CD8+ T cells sorted from blood. The CDR3 protein is CASSNGGLAGPYEQYF. CDR3 sequence (DNA): TGTGCCAGCAGCAACGGGGGACTAGCGGGACCCTACGAGCAGTACTTC.